The rows below give T cell receptor beta chains drawn from one sample of a study of cytomegalovirus exposure and HLA in healthy donors. Assay: immunoSEQ multiplex PCR; the TCRdb copy retains only in-frame clones and omits some. Found here are 150,000 to 200,000 clones, about 76% of them singletons; the top ten hold roughly 1.9%. Sequenced: PBMCs. The receptors were sampled from a female donor in good health and CMV-seronegative. CDR3s leave out the opening cysteine and the closing phenylalanine or tryptophan. Only part of the rows carry a size: once, few, many, or a class if the clone is expanded.

>.|TRBJ2-3|TRBV7-8
ASSFSRGLTDTQY
>.|TRBJ2-3|TRBV5-1
ASSLDRHTDTQY
>.|TRBJ1-4|TRBV19
ASSWTGFDEKLF
>.|TRBJ1-2|TRBV25-1
ASSTTTATKYYGYT
>.|TRBJ1-5|TRBV10-1
ASTAHRGEDQPQH
>.|TRBJ1-4|TRBV5-4
ASSLAREGKLF
>.|TRBJ1-5|TRBV6-6
ASDQTRQGKQPQH
>.|TRBJ2-3|TRBV19
ASSVGQGGNTQY
>few|TRBJ2-2|TRBV19
ASKPSGGAVGELF
>few|TRBJ1-3|TRBV2
ASSIEKENTIY
>.|TRBJ2-7|TRBV6-5
ASSPGFPVKQY
>.|TRBJ1-4|TRBV9
ASSVQGSNEKLF
>.|TRBJ2-7|TRBV25-1
ASEQGYEQY
>.|TRBJ2-1|TRBV4-2
ASSRLSDEQF
>.|TRBJ1-2|TRBV7-2
ASSLSRDYGYT
>.|TRBJ2-3|TRBV4-1
ASSQEELAANTQY
>.|TRBJ1-5|TRBV5-1
ASSAGTGVSPQH
>few|TRBJ1-1|TRBV2
ASRAWTEAF
>.|TRBJ2-5|TRBV9
ASSCLPRTHDYQETQY
>.|TRBJ2-2|TRBV5-1
ASLPGTGRTGELF
>.|TRBJ1-1|TRBV4-2
ASSPSPGYGAF
>.|TRBJ2-1|TRBV5-1
ASSLGDTSYNEQF